These T cell receptor beta chains were read from a single sample in a study of blood T cell repertoires in COVID-19. Sequenced by immunoSEQ multiplex PCR; TCRdb stores in-frame clones only, minus some. The data hold hundreds of thousands of clones, with nearly 90% observed a single time. The sample comprised peripheral blood. Every receptor here comes from a woman between 35 and 50 years old with COVID-19, enrolled during active disease. Both conserved end residues are part of each CDR3. D genes are given only for firm matches. Clone size is given for some rows only: seen once, a few or many times, or a class if the clone is expanded.

TRBV7-9,TRBJ1-2,-,TRBD1,CASSILRQGKSSQDGYTF,TGTGCCAGCAGCATACTACGACAGGGAAAGTCCTCACAGGATGGCTACACCTTC
TRBV30,TRBJ2-7,few,-,CAWSGSTRAAYEQYF,TGTGCCTGGAGTGGAAGTACTAGAGCGGCATACGAGCAGTACTTC
TRBV6-5,TRBJ1-1,few,-,CASSLVGGLTEAFF,TGTGCCAGCAGCCTCGTGGGGGGGCTCACTGAAGCTTTCTTT
TRBV18,TRBJ1-1,-,TRBD1,CASSPQQGRNTEAFF,TGTGCCAGCTCGCCACAACAGGGGCGGAACACTGAAGCTTTCTTT
TRBV7-2,TRBJ2-2,few,TRBD2,CASSLAAGATGELFF,TGTGCCAGCAGCTTAGCAGCGGGGGCGACCGGGGAGCTGTTTTTT
TRBV28,TRBJ2-3,once,TRBD2,CASSSGLAGTDTQYF,TGTGCCAGCAGTTCGGGACTAGCAGGAACAGATACGCAGTATTTT
TRBV6-6,TRBJ1-1,-,-,CASSRSTPDTEAFF,TGTGCCAGCAGTCGATCGACTCCTGACACTGAAGCTTTCTTT
TRBV15,TRBJ1-1,-,-,CATSRDQAQRGGTEAFF,TGTGCCACCAGCAGAGATCAGGCGCAAAGGGGGGGCACTGAAGCTTTCTTT
TRBV6-2/TRBV6-3,TRBJ2-1,-,TRBD2,CASSYWGGEYNEQFF,TGTGCCAGCAGTTACTGGGGGGGAGAATACAATGAGCAGTTCTTC
TRBV4-2,TRBJ2-3,-,TRBD2,CASSQDSLAGGTDTQYF,TGTGCCAGCAGCCAAGACTCACTAGCGGGGGGCACAGATACGCAGTATTTT
TRBV7-8,TRBJ1-5,once,-,CASSRIITYQPQHF,TGTGCCAGCAGCCGGATCATCACTTATCAGCCCCAGCATTTT
TRBV5-1,TRBJ2-3,-,TRBD2,CASGQQGAGGTDTQYF,TGCGCCAGCGGACAACAGGGAGCGGGGGGCACAGATACGCAGTATTTT
TRBV10-3,TRBJ2-4,-,TRBD2,CAITSGRATIQYF,TGTGCCATCACCAGCGGGAGGGCCACCATTCAGTACTTC
TRBV5-5,TRBJ1-4,-,TRBD1,CASNIRDRRSNEKLFF,TGTGCCAGCAACATACGGGACAGGAGGTCTAATGAAAAACTGTTTTTT
TRBV7-9,TRBJ2-5,-,TRBD1,CASSFPRTGESETQYF,TGTGCCAGCAGCTTCCCTAGGACAGGGGAGTCGGAGACCCAGTACTTC
TRBV6-2/TRBV6-3,TRBJ1-2,-,-,CASSYLQGYGYTF,TGTGCCAGCAGTTACCTACAGGGTTATGGCTACACCTTC
TRBV28,TRBJ1-5,-,TRBD1,CASSSGLDRGHQPQHF,TGTGCCAGCAGTTCAGGGCTGGACAGGGGGCATCAGCCCCAGCATTTT
TRBV28,TRBJ1-1,-,-,CASSLFSDEAFF,TGTGCCAGCAGTTTATTCAGCGATGAAGCTTTCTTT
TRBV28,TRBJ2-7,-,-,CASSKNRLPYEQYF,TGTGCCAGCAGTAAGAACAGGTTACCCTACGAGCAGTACTTC
TRBV7-2,TRBJ2-2,-,-,CASSLAPVRVRSGELFF,TGTGCCAGCAGCTTAGCGCCCGTCAGGGTGAGGTCCGGGGAGCTGTTTTTT
TRBV7-3,TRBJ1-5,-,-,CASSSSTGQPQHF,TGTGCCAGCAGCTCCTCGACAGGTCAGCCCCAGCATTTT
TRBV9,TRBJ2-2,-,-,CASSVDGRVLTGELFF,TGTGCCAGCAGCGTAGACGGCAGGGTGTTAACCGGGGAGCTGTTTTTT
TRBV5-1,TRBJ2-2,-,-,CASSSAGVNGELFF,TGCGCCAGCAGCTCCGCCGGGGTTAACGGGGAGCTGTTTTTT
TRBV7-2,TRBJ1-5,-,-,CASSLRWTLQPQHF,TGTGCCAGCAGCTTAAGGTGGACACTTCAGCCCCAGCATTTT
TRBV5-1,TRBJ2-1,-,TRBD2,CASSLGGTASGHYNEQFF,TGCGCCAGCAGCTTGGGAGGCACGGCTAGCGGACACTACAATGAGCAGTTCTTC
TRBV7-8,TRBJ1-6,-,TRBD1,CASSHDRGNSPLHF,TGTGCCAGCAGCCATGACAGGGGTAATTCACCCCTCCACTTT
TRBV30,TRBJ1-4,-,TRBD1,CAWNPGQGRNEKLFF,TGTGCCTGGAATCCCGGACAGGGCCGAAATGAAAAACTGTTTTTT
TRBV6-6,TRBJ1-5,-,TRBD1,CATILDRGNQPQHF,TGTGCCACCATTCTGGACAGGGGCAATCAGCCCCAGCATTTT
TRBV20-1,TRBJ2-5,-,TRBD1,CSASFAGTGQETQYF,TGCAGTGCTAGTTTTGCCGGGACAGGGCAGGAGACCCAGTACTTC
TRBV19,TRBJ2-2,-,-,CASSIRSTSNTGELFF,TGTGCCAGTAGTATAAGGAGTACGTCGAACACCGGGGAGCTGTTTTTT
TRBV5-1,TRBJ1-1,-,-,CASSSQGNTEAFF,TGCGCCAGCAGCTCGCAGGGGAACACTGAAGCTTTCTTT
TRBV7-9,TRBJ2-6,-,-,CASSAAVSGANVLTF,TGTGCCAGCAGCGCCGCGGTATCTGGGGCCAACGTCCTGACTTTC
TRBV10-2,TRBJ1-5,few,TRBD1,CASSPTGDNQPQHF,TGCGCCAGCAGTCCCACAGGGGACAATCAGCCCCAGCATTTT
TRBV30,TRBJ2-3,-,TRBD2,CAWSVLAGGTDTQYF,TGTGCCTGGAGTGTACTAGCGGGGGGCACAGATACGCAGTATTTT
TRBV7-9,TRBJ1-1,-,-,CASSLRQGFVEAFF,TGTGCCAGCAGCTTAAGGCAGGGGTTCGTTGAAGCTTTCTTT
TRBV3-1/TRBV3-2,TRBJ2-1,-,-,CASSYSGIYNEQFF,TGTGCCAGCAGCTACTCAGGGATATACAATGAGCAGTTCTTC
TRBV9,TRBJ1-1,-,TRBD1,CASSDTATGGTEAFF,TGTGCCAGCAGTGACACCGCTACAGGGGGCACTGAAGCTTTCTTT
TRBV5-4,TRBJ1-4,few,TRBD1,CASSTRTGEEKLFF,TGTGCCAGCAGCACGCGGACAGGGGAAGAAAAACTGTTTTTT
TRBV23-1,TRBJ2-3,-,TRBD1,CASSQLGTGGRDTQYF,TGCGCCAGCAGTCAACTTGGGACAGGGGGGCGAGATACGCAGTATTTT
TRBV5-1,TRBJ1-6,-,TRBD1,CASSLGDRDNSPLHF,TGCGCCAGCAGCTTGGGGGACAGGGACAATTCACCCCTCCACTTT
TRBV18,TRBJ2-5,-,-,CASSPRANKETQYF,TGTGCCAGCTCACCACGAGCGAACAAAGAGACCCAGTACTTC
TRBV3-1/TRBV3-2,TRBJ2-1,-,TRBD2,CASSSLAGGPWNEQFF,TGTGCCAGCAGCTCTCTAGCGGGGGGGCCGTGGAATGAGCAGTTCTTC